These 6 T cell receptor beta chains originate from one sample sequenced in a study of blood T cell repertoires in COVID-19 (dated by TCRdb to about 2020). Libraries were constructed by the immunoSEQ multiplex PCR assay. The source is immuneACCESS, and TCRdb retained only in-frame sequences with V and J called. Part of the clones is not carried over; for the studies checked, unresolved V genes explain less than half of this, and the remainder is unexplained. The sample includes approximately 75,000 clones, with about 85% observed a single time. 9.5% to 15% of the sample goes to the ten largest clones. Sequenced material: peripheral blood. The source of these receptors is a man between 45 and 60 years old with COVID-19, enrolled during active disease.

In DNA, the CDR3 is TGTGCCAGCAGTGAACGGGGAGGCTACAATGAGCAGTTCTTC. It specifies CASSERGGYNEQFF. V gene TRBV2 combines with J gene TRBJ2-1, with a tentative D call TRBD2 (6 bases). Trimming left V 2 bases short and J 3 bases short, with 8 bases between. From germline, CDR1 is SNHLY and CDR2 FYNNEI. This CDR3 contains 14 residues. The full variable domain, its missing parts supplied by reference TRBV2 and TRBJ2-1, is EPEVTQTPSHQVTQMGQEVILRCVPISNHLYFYWYRQILGQKVEFLVSFYNNEISEKSEIFDDQFSVERPDGSNFTLKIRSTKLEDSAMYFCASSERGGYNEQFFGPGTRLTVL.

This clone was picked up a small number of times. The chain is built from TRBV15 and TRBJ2-6; no clear D gene. The CDR3 consists of 15 residues. Germline-derived CDR1 and CDR2 are LNHNV and YYDKDF (reference sequence). The V end was cut by 3 bases, the J end by 0 bases, with 6 bases between. CDR3 protein: CATSRISSGANVLTF. The CDR3, as DNA: TGTGCCACCAGCAGGATTAGCTCTGGGGCCAACGTCCTGACTTTC.

This sequence joins TRBV10-3 and TRBJ2-3; TRBD2 matches 7 bases. Germline V gene data show CDR1 as ENHRY and CDR2 as SYGVKD. V dropped 6 bases and J dropped 2; count of bases not matched to a gene: 8. The CDR3 totals 15 residues. CDR3 sequence (DNA): TGTGCCATCAGCCCTTCGCTAGCGGCCACAGATACGCAGTATTTT. It specifies CAISPSLAATDTQYF.

The chain couples TRBV7-3 to TRBJ2-3; 10 bases fit TRBD2. Germline assignment: CDR1 SGHTA and CDR2 FQGTGA. The CDR3 covers 14 residues. With V trimmed by 11 bases and J by 4 bases, 9 bases remained unmatched. In nucleotides, the CDR3 is TGTGCCGGCCTAGCGGGAGTGGGAGCAGATACGCAGTATTTT. Translation gives CAGLAGVGADTQYF.

A word on this clone: Other nucleotide sequences from this sample produce the same CDR3. The chain uses TRBV27 and TRBJ2-2; TRBD2 agrees at 7 bases. Germline-derived CDR1 and CDR2 are MNHEY and SMNVEV (reference sequence). V gave up 3 bases and J gave up 5 bases; unmatched junction bases: 6. The CDR3 runs 15 residues. CDR3 sequence: CASSFGQGGTGELFF. For the CDR3, the DNA is TGTGCCAGCAGTTTTGGGCAGGGAGGGACCGGGGAGCTGTTTTTT.

A few counts support this clone. This rearrangement joins TRBV19 to TRBJ1-6; 9 bases match TRBD1. The V gene's germline CDR1 is LNHDA and CDR2 SQIVND (reference sequence). This CDR3 has 16 residues. V gave up 4 bases and J gave up 9 bases; unmatched junction bases: 10. The CDR3 region has the DNA TGTGCCAGTAGTACCGGGCTTGGACAGGGGAGTTCACCCCTCCACTTT. Its protein product is CASSTGLGQGSSPLHF.